This entry features one T cell receptor (delta chain) sequence. Its antigen is unknown. The data belong to a study of Vδ1+ human thymocytes. After alphabeta T cell depletion, CD3+ Vdelta1+ Vdelta2- thymocytes were sorted. Between roughly 96% and 99.6% of sorted thymocytes were Vdelta1+. RNA was extracted from the cells and then reverse transcribed. Multiplex PCR used pooled V-gene forward primers and a constant-region reverse primer to amplify CDR3s. TCRdb re-processed the multiplex PCR reads via CATT. This table holds 54,000 or so delta-chain clones, more than 15% found once. Germline V lookup: CDR1 TSWWSYY, CDR2 QGS. This CDR3 has 17 amino acids. Trimming removed 1 base from V and 0 bases from J, with 15 bases in between. Study-wide results and caveats: Highly polyclonal TRG and TRD repertoires with Gaussian CDR3 length distributions appeared in thymus. About 20% of thymic delta-chain sequences were Vdelta2, with few Vdelta3, unlike blood Vdelta1+ controls.

The specimen was Vdelta1+ gamma-delta thymocytes from the thymus. Documented subset: FACS-sorted CD3+ TCRalphabeta- TCRVdelta1+ TCRVdelta2- thymocytes. J is TRDJ1 and V is TRDV1; D not resolved. The source of this sequence is a boy younger than two who had congenital heart surgery. The CDR3 bases are TGTGCTCTTGGGGAACGGACCTCGGACTCGTACACCGATAAACTCATCTTT. It is translated as CALGERTSDSYTDKLIF.